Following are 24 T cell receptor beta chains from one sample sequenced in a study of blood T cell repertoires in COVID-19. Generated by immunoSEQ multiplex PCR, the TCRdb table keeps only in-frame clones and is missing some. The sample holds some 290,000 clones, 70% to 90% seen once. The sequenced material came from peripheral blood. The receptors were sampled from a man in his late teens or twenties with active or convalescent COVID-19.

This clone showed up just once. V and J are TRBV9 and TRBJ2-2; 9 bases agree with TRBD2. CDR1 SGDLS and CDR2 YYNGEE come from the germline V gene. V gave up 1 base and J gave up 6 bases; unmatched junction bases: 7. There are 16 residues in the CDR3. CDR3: CASSVYGSGSAGELFF. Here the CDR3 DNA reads TGTGCCAGCAGCGTATATGGTAGCGGGAGCGCCGGGGAGCTGTTTTTT.

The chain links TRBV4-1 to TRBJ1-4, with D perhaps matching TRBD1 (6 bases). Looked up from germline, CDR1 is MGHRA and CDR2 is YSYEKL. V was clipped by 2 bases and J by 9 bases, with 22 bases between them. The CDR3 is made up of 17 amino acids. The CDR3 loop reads CASSQQRINREGQKLFF. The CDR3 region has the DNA TGCGCCAGCAGCCAACAAAGAATTAACAGGGAGGGACAAAAACTGTTTTTT.

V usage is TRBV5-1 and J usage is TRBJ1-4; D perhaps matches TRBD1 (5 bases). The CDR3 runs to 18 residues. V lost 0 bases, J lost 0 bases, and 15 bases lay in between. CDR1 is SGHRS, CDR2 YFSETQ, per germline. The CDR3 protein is CASSLGRSTDATNEKLFF. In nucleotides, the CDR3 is TGCGCCAGCAGCTTGGGTAGGTCGACAGACGCAACTAATGAAAAACTGTTTTTT.

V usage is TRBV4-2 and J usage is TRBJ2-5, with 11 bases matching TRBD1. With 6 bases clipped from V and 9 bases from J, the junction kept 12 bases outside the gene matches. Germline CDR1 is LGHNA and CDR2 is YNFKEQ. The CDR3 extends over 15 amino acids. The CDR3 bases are TGTGCCAGCAGTCCTGGACAGGGGGCGCGAGGGGCCCAGTACTTC. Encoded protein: CASSPGQGARGAQYF.

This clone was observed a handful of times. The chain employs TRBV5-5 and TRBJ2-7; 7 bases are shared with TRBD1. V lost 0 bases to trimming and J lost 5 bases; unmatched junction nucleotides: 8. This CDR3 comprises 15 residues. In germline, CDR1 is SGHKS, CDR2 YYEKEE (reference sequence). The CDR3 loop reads CASSLEGQTLHEQYF. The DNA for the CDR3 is TGTGCCAGCAGCTTGGAGGGACAGACCCTCCACGAGCAGTACTTC.

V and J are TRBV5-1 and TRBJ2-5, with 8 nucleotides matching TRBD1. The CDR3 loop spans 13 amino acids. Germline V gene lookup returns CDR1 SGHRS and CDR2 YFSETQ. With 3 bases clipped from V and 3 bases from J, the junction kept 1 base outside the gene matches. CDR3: CASSSGQEETQYF. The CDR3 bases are TGCGCCAGCAGCTCGGGACAGGAAGAGACCCAGTACTTC.

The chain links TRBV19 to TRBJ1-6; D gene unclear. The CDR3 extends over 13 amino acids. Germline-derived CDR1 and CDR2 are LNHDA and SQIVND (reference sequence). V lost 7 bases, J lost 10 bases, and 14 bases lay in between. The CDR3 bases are TGTGCCAGTAATTCTGTGGGAGTCTCACCCCTCCACTTT. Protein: CASNSVGVSPLHF. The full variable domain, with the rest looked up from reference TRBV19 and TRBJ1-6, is DGGITQSPKYLFRKEGQNVTLSCEQNLNHDAMYWYRQDPGQGLRLIYYSQIVNDFQKGDIAEGYSVSREKKESFPLTVTSAQKNPTAFYLCASNSVGVSPLHFGNGTRLTVT.

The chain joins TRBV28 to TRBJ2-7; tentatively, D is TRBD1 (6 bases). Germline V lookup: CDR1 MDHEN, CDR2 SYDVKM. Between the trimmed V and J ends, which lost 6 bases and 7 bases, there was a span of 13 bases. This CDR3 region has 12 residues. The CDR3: CASRLTGLEQYF. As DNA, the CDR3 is TGTGCCAGCAGACTTACAGGGTTAGAGCAGTACTTC.

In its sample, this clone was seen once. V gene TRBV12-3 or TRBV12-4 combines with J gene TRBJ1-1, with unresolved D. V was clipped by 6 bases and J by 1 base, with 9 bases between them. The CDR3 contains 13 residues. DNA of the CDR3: TGTGCCAGCAGCCGAGGTAGGAACACTGAAGCTTTCTTT. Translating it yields CASSRGRNTEAFF.

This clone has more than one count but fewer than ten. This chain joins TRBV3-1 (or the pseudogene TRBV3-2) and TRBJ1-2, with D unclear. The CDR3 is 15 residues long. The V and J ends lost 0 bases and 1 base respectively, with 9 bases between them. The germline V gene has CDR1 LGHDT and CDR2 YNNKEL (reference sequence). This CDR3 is CASSQDRNSNYGYTF. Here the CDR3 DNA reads TGTGCCAGCAGCCAAGATAGAAACAGTAACTATGGCTACACCTTC.

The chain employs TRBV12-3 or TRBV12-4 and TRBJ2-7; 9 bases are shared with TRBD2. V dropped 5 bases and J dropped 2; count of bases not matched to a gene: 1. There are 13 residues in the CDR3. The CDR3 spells CASSGLAPYEQYF. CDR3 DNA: TGTGCCAGCAGTGGACTAGCGCCCTACGAGCAGTACTTC.

CDR3 DNA: TGTGCCAGCAGGGGGGGACGGAATGGCAATCAGCCCCAGCATTTT. Its protein is CASRGGRNGNQPQHF. This sequence joins TRBV6-6 and TRBJ1-5; weak D call: TRBD1 (5 bases). The germline V and J ends were trimmed by 6 bases and 2 bases, with 14 bases remaining between them. The germline gives CDR1 MNHNY, CDR2 SVGAGI (reference sequence). The length of the CDR3 is 15 residues.

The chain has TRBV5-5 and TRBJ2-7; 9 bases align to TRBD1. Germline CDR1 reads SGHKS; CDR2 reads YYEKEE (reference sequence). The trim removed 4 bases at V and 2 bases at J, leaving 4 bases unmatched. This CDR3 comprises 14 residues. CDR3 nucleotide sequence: TGTGCCAGCAGCCCCGGGACAGGGACCTACGAGCAGTACTTC. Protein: CASSPGTGTYEQYF.

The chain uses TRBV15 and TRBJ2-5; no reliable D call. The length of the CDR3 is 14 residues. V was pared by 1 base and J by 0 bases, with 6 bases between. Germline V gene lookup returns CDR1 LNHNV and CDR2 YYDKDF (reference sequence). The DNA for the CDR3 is TGTGCCACCAGCAGAGCAGAATACCAAGAGACCCAGTACTTC. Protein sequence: CATSRAEYQETQYF.

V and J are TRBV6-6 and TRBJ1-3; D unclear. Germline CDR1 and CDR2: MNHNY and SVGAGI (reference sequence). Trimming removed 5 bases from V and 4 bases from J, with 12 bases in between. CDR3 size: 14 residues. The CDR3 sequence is CASSASGIGNTIYF. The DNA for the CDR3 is TGTGCCAGCAGTGCCTCGGGAATCGGAAACACCATATATTTT.

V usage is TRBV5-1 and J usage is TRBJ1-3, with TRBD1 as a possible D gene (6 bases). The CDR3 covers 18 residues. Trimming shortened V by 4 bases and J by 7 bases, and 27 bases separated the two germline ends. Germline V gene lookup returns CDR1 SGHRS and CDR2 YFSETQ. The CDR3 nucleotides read TGCGCCAGCAGCCCCCACCTGACAGGAACCCCTAACGGGAACACCATATATTTT. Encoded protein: CASSPHLTGTPNGNTIYF.

The CDR3 coding sequence is TGTGCCAGCAGCTTGTCCGGAGTGGAACGTGAAAAACTGTTTTTT. Protein: CASSLSGVEREKLFF. The chain recombines TRBV5-5 with TRBJ1-4, with D unresolved. CDR1 is SGHKS and CDR2 is YYEKEE in the germline V gene (reference sequence). The V end was cut by 1 base, the J end by 7 bases, with 14 bases between. The CDR3 consists of 15 residues.

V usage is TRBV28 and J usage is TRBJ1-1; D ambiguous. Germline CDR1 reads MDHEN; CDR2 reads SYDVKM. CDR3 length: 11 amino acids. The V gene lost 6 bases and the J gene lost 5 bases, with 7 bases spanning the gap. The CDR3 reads CASRSETEAFF. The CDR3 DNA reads TGTGCCAGCAGGTCGGAGACTGAAGCTTTCTTT.

The CDR3 sequence: CASSIRGGNQPQHF. The CDR3 DNA is TGTGCCAGTAGTATAAGGGGCGGAAATCAGCCCCAGCATTTT. V is TRBV19 and J is TRBJ1-5, with a weak D call TRBD1 (5 bases). Germline CDR1 is LNHDA and CDR2 is SQIVND (reference sequence). Trimming shortened V by 2 bases and J by 4 bases, and 9 bases separated the two germline ends. This CDR3 has 14 residues.

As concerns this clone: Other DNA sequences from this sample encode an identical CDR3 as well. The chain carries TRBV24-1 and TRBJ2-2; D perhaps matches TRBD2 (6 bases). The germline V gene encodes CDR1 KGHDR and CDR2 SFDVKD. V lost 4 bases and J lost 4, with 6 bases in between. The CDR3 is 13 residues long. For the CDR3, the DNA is TGTGCCACCAGTGAGGGGGGCACCGGGGAGCTGTTTTTT. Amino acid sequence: CATSEGGTGELFF.

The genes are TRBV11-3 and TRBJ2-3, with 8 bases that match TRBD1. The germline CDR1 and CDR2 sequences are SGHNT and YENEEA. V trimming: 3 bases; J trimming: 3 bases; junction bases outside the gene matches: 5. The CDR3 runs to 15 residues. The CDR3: CASSFTGQGTDTQYF. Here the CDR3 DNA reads TGTGCCAGCAGCTTTACAGGACAGGGAACAGATACGCAGTATTTT.

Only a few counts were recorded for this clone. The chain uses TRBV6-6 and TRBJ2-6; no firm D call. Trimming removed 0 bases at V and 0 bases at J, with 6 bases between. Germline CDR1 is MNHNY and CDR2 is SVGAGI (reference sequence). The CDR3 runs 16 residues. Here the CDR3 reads CASSYSSYSGANVLTF. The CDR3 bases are TGTGCCAGCAGTTACTCGAGTTACTCTGGGGCCAACGTCCTGACTTTC.

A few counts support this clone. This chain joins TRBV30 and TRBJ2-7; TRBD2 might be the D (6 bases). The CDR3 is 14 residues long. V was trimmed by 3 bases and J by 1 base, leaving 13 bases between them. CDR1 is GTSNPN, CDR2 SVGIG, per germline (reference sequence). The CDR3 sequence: CAWSAGTGSYEQYF. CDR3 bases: TGTGCCTGGAGCGCCGGGACTGGATCCTACGAGCAGTACTTC.

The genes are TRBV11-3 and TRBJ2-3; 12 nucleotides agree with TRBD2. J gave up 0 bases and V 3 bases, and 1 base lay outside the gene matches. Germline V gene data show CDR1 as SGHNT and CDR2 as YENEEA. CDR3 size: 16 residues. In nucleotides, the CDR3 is TGTGCCAGCAGCTTTGGGACTAGCGGGAGCACAGATACGCAGTATTTT. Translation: CASSFGTSGSTDTQYF.